This TCR beta chain appears in the sequencing data of a study of shared clonotypes between healthy human individuals. Whole-study results and caveats: The donor pool, a small one, limited the genetic and exposure-history diversity represented. Naive CD4 clonotypes overlapped across several donors at about 5.2%.

The CDR3 loop spans 12 amino acids. Trimming shortened V by 3 bases and J by 6 bases, and 10 bases separated the two germline ends. CDR1 is SGDLS and CDR2 is YYNGEE in the germline V gene. Naivety among CD8 cells was defined by CD45RO negativity and positive CCR7 selection, thereby excluding terminally differentiated effector memory CD45RA+ cells. Turning to this clone: Its antigen is undetermined.

The run depth of the assay was deep. Repertoires were generated with immunoSEQ multiplex PCR, while TCRdb's copy carries only in-frame clones and drops some. The profile shows about 580,000 clones, 95% to 98% of them singletons. The sample taken for sequencing was naive CD8+ T cells sorted from blood. The receptor was isolated from a man aged 30 to 45 in good health. The V and J genes are TRBV9 and TRBJ2-7; D is possibly TRBD1 or TRBD2 (6 bases each). The CDR3 DNA reads as TGTGCCAGCAGCGGAGGGGGACTCGAGCAGTACTTC. Translated, it gives CASSGGGLEQYF. Full variable domain (missing parts from reference TRBV9 and TRBJ2-7): DSGVTQTPKHLITATGQRVTLRCSPRSGDLSVYWYQQSLDQGLQFLIQYYNGEERAKGNILERFSAQQFPDLHSELNLSSLELGDSALYFCASSGGGLEQYFGPGTRLTVT.